The entry below gives a single T cell receptor (beta chain) sequence along with its context. Its antigen is undetermined. The data were taken from a study of cytomegalovirus exposure and HLA in healthy donors. On the study more broadly: From HLA-typed donors, an early data release held about 92 million unique TCRs. Notes on the study in general: A later analysis found most CMV-associated TCR beta chains apparently HLA-restricted.

With 60 Vbeta and 13 Jbeta primers, the PCR was carried out. Profiling relied on immunoSEQ multiplex PCR, and the TCRdb table lists in-frame clones only, not all of them. The sample lists roughly 100,000 clones, less than 80% seen once, with about 3.4% in the top ten. Germline assignment: CDR1 SEHNR and CDR2 FQNEAQ (reference sequence). The CDR3 runs 17 residues. V was cut by 1 base and J by 5 bases, with 20 bases left in between. Everyone who donated was a healthy bone marrow donor. The source material was PBMCs. This chain connects TRBV7-9 to TRBJ1-1, with D possibly being TRBD1 (5 bases). The sequence came from a woman in her thirties or forties in good health and CMV-seronegative. CDR3: CASSLDSWGRERTEAFF. The CDR3 DNA follows: TGTGCCAGCAGCTTAGATTCGTGGGGCAGGGAAAGGACTGAAGCTTTCTTT.